This TCR gamma chain appears in the sequencing data of a study of gamma delta lymphoproliferative disorders and STAT genes. Study overall: Tgammadelta LGLL patients sequenced included symptomatic and indolent cases.

This clone was counted a few times. Genomic DNA from isolated PBMCs served as the sequencing template. CDR3 length: 12 amino acids. Germline V CDR1 and CDR2: EGSTGY, YDSYTSSV. The junction had 7 bases not matched to a gene; V was cut back by 8 bases and J by 3 bases. TCRdb re-called the multiplex PCR reads through CATT. The sample consists of 2,000 to 2,500 gamma-chain clones, roughly 18% of them appearing once. Source material: blood. The TCR comes from a human donor with gamma-delta T-cell large granular lymphocyte leukemia. The chain combines TRGV4 with TRGJ1 or TRGJ2. TCRdb supplies no J gene; here it was assigned by aligning the nucleotide sequence to germline. For the CDR3, the DNA is TGTGCCACCTCGAACCCTTATTATAAGAAACTCTTT. Translated, it gives CATSNPYYKKLF.